This T cell receptor delta chain was sequenced for a study of gamma-delta chains in newborns, infants, children. Only a few counts were recorded for this clone. TCRdb called clones from the reads again using CATT. Of around 4,800 delta-chain clones listed, more than 30% are singletons. The CDR3 sequence is 17 residues long. From germline, CDR1 is TVYSNPD and CDR2 GDNSRS (reference sequence). With V trimmed by 4 bases and J by 5 bases, 22 bases remained unmatched. The receptor's source is a child who received the measles vaccine. Sequencing was done on a sample of blood. The V and J genes are TRDV3 and TRDJ1; 7 positions agree with TRDD3. The CDR3 DNA is TGTGCCTCCACTACTGAGTGGGGGAATCTCTTGCGGGATAAACTCATCTTT. It is translated as CASTTEWGNLLRDKLIF.